The 22 T cell receptor beta chains below were found in one sample sequenced in a study of T-cell memory formation after mild COVID-19. TCRdb re-derived calls from the 5' RACE reads in MiXCR, one entry per CDR3 protein. The sample consists of fewer than 450,000 distinct CDR3 sequences, approximately 21% of them appearing once. The sequenced sample was PBMCs or a T cell subset sorted from them (not recorded which). These receptors came from an adult woman who had mild COVID-19 (a few samples of this study predate the infection). Cell type and time point are not known.

This clonotype was recorded a few times. The rearrangement uses TRBV18 and TRBJ2-7; either TRBD1 or TRBD2 may supply D (5 bases each). This CDR3 has 15 amino acids. Between the trimmed V and J ends, which lost 6 bases and 5 bases, there was a span of 20 bases. CDR1 and CDR2 from the germline V gene are KGHSH and LQKENI. CDR3 nucleotides: TGTGCCAGCTCCAGAGAGGGGTTGGGTGTTGACGAGCAGTACTTC. Its protein is CASSREGLGVDEQYF.

This clonotype was seen only a few times. This chain links TRBV20-1 with TRBJ1-1, with 7 positions matching TRBD1. The CDR3 is made up of 12 amino acids. Germline trimming cut 8 bases from V and 4 bases from J; bases unmatched to any gene: 7. Germline loops: CDR1 DFQATT, CDR2 SNEGSKA (reference sequence). The CDR3 region is CSPDRASTEAFF. CDR3 bases: TGCAGTCCAGACAGGGCCTCCACTGAAGCTTTCTTT.

The rearrangement uses TRBV7-3 and TRBJ1-1; no firm D call. The germline CDR1 and CDR2 sequences are SGHTA and FQGTGA. V dropped 5 bases and J dropped 1 base, with 8 bases sitting between them. The CDR3 consists of 13 residues. The CDR3 bases are TGTGCCAGCAGCAAAAACTGGAACACTGAAGCTTTCTTT. Translating gives CASSKNWNTEAFF.

This clonotype was seen a few times. J is TRBJ2-7 and V is TRBV7-6; possible D gene TRBD2, 6 bases. V lost 4 bases and J 5 bases, leaving 18 bases between the germline ends. Germline CDR1 and CDR2: SGHVS and FNYEAQ. The CDR3 is 15 residues long. The CDR3 reads CASSSAGVGGNEQYF. Written as DNA, the CDR3 is TGTGCCAGCAGCTCCGCTGGGGTGGGCGGGAACGAGCAGTACTTC.

The chain uses TRBV24-1 and TRBJ2-1; D call uncertain. Looked up from germline, CDR1 is KGHDR and CDR2 is SFDVKD. The CDR3 contains 13 residues. V was pared by 2 bases and J by 0 bases, with 1 base between. CDR3 sequence (DNA): TGTGCCACCAGTGATTCCTCCTACAATGAGCAGTTCTTC. Encoded protein: CATSDSSYNEQFF.

This chain's CDR3 is CSALTPGGVYGYTF. The DNA for the CDR3 is TGCAGTGCCTTGACCCCAGGGGGCGTCTACGGCTACACCTTC. The chain recombines TRBV20-1 with TRBJ1-2, with 8 bases fitting TRBD1. This CDR3 is built from 14 residues. Unmatched junction bases numbered 14, after V lost 6 bases and J lost 8 bases. Per germline, CDR1 DFQATT and CDR2 SNEGSKA (reference sequence).

In its sample, this clonotype was seen a few times. The chain uses TRBV7-3 and TRBJ2-3; no clear D. V was clipped by 1 base and J by 2 bases, with 7 bases between them. Per germline, CDR1 SGHTA and CDR2 FQGTGA. CDR3 length: 14 residues. CDR3 residues: CASSLSGYTDTQYF. In DNA, the CDR3 is TGTGCCAGCAGCTTAAGCGGATACACAGATACGCAGTATTTT.

This clonotype showed up just a few times. V is TRBV5-1 and J is TRBJ1-2; no firm D call. This CDR3 has 13 residues. The V end was cut by 2 bases, the J end by 4 bases, with 9 bases between. Germline loops: CDR1 SGHRS, CDR2 YFSETQ. The CDR3 sequence: CASSLDKTYGYTF. The CDR3 coding sequence is TGCGCCAGCAGCTTAGACAAGACCTATGGCTACACCTTC.

The chain combines TRBV6-1 with TRBJ2-3, with 7 bases lining up with TRBD1. There are 14 residues in the CDR3. Germline V gene sequence: CDR1 MNHNS, CDR2 SASEGT. V lost 7 bases and J lost 5; bases outside the gene matches: 9. The CDR3 sequence: CASIRTGTGDTQYF. CDR3 DNA sequence: TGTGCCAGCATAAGGACAGGAACTGGAGATACGCAGTATTTT.

This clonotype has just a few counts. The V gene is TRBV24-1, the J gene TRBJ2-1; 10 bases fit TRBD1. Germline CDR1 KGHDR, CDR2 SFDVKD. V shed 5 bases, J shed 6 bases, and the junction held 3 bases outside the gene matches. The CDR3 is made up of 14 amino acids. CDR3 DNA sequence: TGTGCCACCAGTGGGACAGGGGGGCCCAATGAGCAGTTCTTC. Its protein is CATSGTGGPNEQFF.

The rearrangement uses TRBV7-6 and TRBJ2-7, with D perhaps matching TRBD2 (5 bases). In germline, CDR1 is SGHVS, CDR2 FNYEAQ. The V end lost 5 bases, the J end lost 5 bases, and 13 bases lay between the germline ends. The CDR3 sequence is 13 residues long. The CDR3 nucleotides are TGTGCCAGCAGCGTGGACTCTCCTAACGAGCAGTACTTC. It codes for CASSVDSPNEQYF. The complete variable domain, with remaining parts taken from reference TRBV7-6 and TRBJ2-7, reads GAGVSQSPRYKVTKRGQDVALRCDPISGHVSLYWYRQALGQGPEFLTYFNYEAQQDKSGLPNDRFSAERPEGSISTLTIQRTEQRDSAMYRCASSVDSPNEQYFGPGTRLTVT.

This clonotype was detected only a few times. The chain couples TRBV5-1 to TRBJ2-3; D unclear. CDR1 and CDR2 (germline): SGHRS, YFSETQ. The CDR3 consists of 14 residues. V lost 4 bases and J lost 4, with 13 bases in between. The CDR3 sequence: CASSAQITSDTQYF. The CDR3 DNA reads TGCGCCAGCAGCGCGCAAATAACATCAGATACGCAGTATTTT.

This clonotype was counted only a few times. The chain links TRBV5-1 to TRBJ2-2, with D possibly matching TRBD1 (6 bases). The V end was cut by 4 bases, the J end by 5 bases, with 12 bases between. CDR1 and CDR2 from the germline V gene are SGHRS and YFSETQ. The CDR3 length is 14 residues. CDR3 nucleotide sequence: TGCGCCAGCAGCCGATCAGGACAGACCGGGGAGCTGTTTTTT. Translated: CASSRSGQTGELFF.

This clonotype was observed a few times. The chain uses TRBV28 and TRBJ2-7; 7 positions match TRBD1. J gave up 0 bases and V 5 bases, and 4 bases lay outside the gene matches. CDR3 length equals 14 residues. Germline values: CDR1 MDHEN, CDR2 SYDVKM. The CDR3 loop reads CASSDRVSSYEQYF. CDR3 DNA: TGTGCCAGCAGTGACAGGGTATCCTCCTACGAGCAGTACTTC.

This sequence joins TRBV27 and TRBJ2-7, with D unresolved. V dropped 9 bases and J dropped 2 bases, with 20 bases sitting between them. Germline values: CDR1 MNHEY, CDR2 SMNVEV (reference sequence). The CDR3 has 15 residues. CDR3 bases: TGTGCCAGAGCATATCCGGCAGGCCAAACCTACGAGCAGTACTTC. Its translation: CARAYPAGQTYEQYF.

This clonotype was picked up a small number of times. The chain uses TRBV5-5 and TRBJ1-2; 7 nucleotides agree with TRBD1. This CDR3 has 15 residues. Germline lookup yields CDR1 SGHKS and CDR2 YYEKEE (reference sequence). V shed 3 bases, J shed 5 bases, and the junction held 10 bases outside the gene matches. In DNA, the CDR3 is TGTGCCAGCAGCTCCTCTCGGGACAGCGCTTATGGCTACACCTTC. Amino acids: CASSSSRDSAYGYTF.

This rearrangement joins TRBV15 to TRBJ2-7; 7 nucleotides match TRBD1. Per the germline V gene, CDR1 is LNHNV and CDR2 is YYDKDF (reference sequence). After removal of 0 bases from V and 3 bases from J, the junction contained 8 bases not matched to a gene. The CDR3 length is 16 residues. In nucleotides, the CDR3 is TGTGCCACCAGCAGAGATAGGGCAGGGGGAGACTACGAGCAGTACTTC. Protein product: CATSRDRAGGDYEQYF.

The V gene is TRBV7-9, the J gene TRBJ1-1; TRBD1 might be the D (5 bases). CDR1 and CDR2 from the germline V gene are SEHNR and FQNEAQ (reference sequence). The CDR3 is made up of 14 amino acids. V was shortened by 1 base and J by 10 bases, with 16 bases between the two germline ends. Written as DNA, the CDR3 is TGTGCCAGCAGCTTAGAAACAGGCCCATACGGAGCTTTCTTT. This encodes CASSLETGPYGAFF.

This clonotype was counted a few times. V usage is TRBV2 and J usage is TRBJ2-7, with D tentatively TRBD2 (7 bases). Germline CDR1 is SNHLY and CDR2 is FYNNEI. This CDR3 has 14 amino acids. The V and J ends lost 7 bases and 7 bases respectively, with 20 bases between them. Here the CDR3 reads CASTLLRGPGEQYF. The DNA of the CDR3 is TGTGCCAGCACCCTTCTGCGGGGGCCTGGGGAGCAGTACTTC.

In nucleotides, the CDR3 is TGTGCCAGCAAGTTTTCGGTAGCGTCTAGCACAGATACGCAGTATTTT. Its protein is CASKFSVASSTDTQYF. The rearrangement joins TRBV12-3 or TRBV12-4 to TRBJ2-3; maybe TRBD2 (5 bases). This CDR3 comprises 16 residues. Trimming stripped 7 bases from V and 0 bases from J, with 17 bases between.

The sample holds a few counts of this clonotype. The chain has TRBV6-1 and TRBJ2-3; unclear D gene. The CDR3 is made up of 12 amino acids. V was trimmed by 0 bases and J by 10 bases, leaving 8 bases between them. In germline, CDR1 is MNHNS, CDR2 SASEGT. CDR3: CASSEAFSPQYF. In DNA form, the CDR3 reads TGTGCCAGCAGTGAAGCGTTCAGTCCGCAGTATTTT.

This clonotype has just a few counts. The chain is built from TRBV4-1 and TRBJ1-1; a weak D match, TRBD1 (6 bases). Germline V gives CDR1 MGHRA, CDR2 YSYEKL. The germline V and J ends were trimmed by 4 bases and 4 bases, with 10 bases remaining between them. The CDR3 is made up of 13 amino acids. The CDR3 DNA sequence: TGCGCCAGCAGCCGCGAGGGGGTCACTGAAGCTTTCTTT. It codes for CASSREGVTEAFF.